The 25 T cell receptor beta chains reported below all come from one sample, sequenced in a study of T cell changes during pregnancy in multiple sclerosis. Sequenced by immunoSEQ multiplex PCR; TCRdb stores in-frame clones only, minus some. The profile shows roughly 40,000 clones, 75% to 95% of them singletons. The source material was CD4+ T cells from peripheral blood mononuclear cells, sampled in the second trimester of pregnancy. Receptors were obtained from a female donor in good health, enrolled as a control in a pregnancy study.

This clone was detected once. This rearrangement joins TRBV7-9 to TRBJ1-5, with a tentative D call TRBD1 (6 bases). CDR3 length: 17 residues. Germline V gene sequence: CDR1 SEHNR, CDR2 FQNEAQ (reference sequence). V was pared by 3 bases and J by 6 bases, with 21 bases between. Here the CDR3 reads CASSFSPTGSASQPQHF. DNA of the CDR3: TGTGCCAGCAGCTTTTCGCCTACAGGGTCGGCGAGTCAGCCCCAGCATTTT. Full variable domain (outside the CDR3, taken from reference TRBV7-9 and TRBJ1-5): DTGVSQNPRHKITKRGQNVTFRCDPISEHNRLYWYRQTLGQGPEFLTYFQNEAQLEKSRLLSDRFSAERPKGSFSTLEIQRTEQGDSAMYLCASSFSPTGSASQPQHFGDGTRLSIL.

This sequence joins TRBV28 and TRBJ1-1, with 8 nucleotides matching TRBD1. The trim removed 5 bases at V and 0 bases at J, leaving 2 bases unmatched. Germline V CDR1 and CDR2: MDHEN, SYDVKM. The CDR3 length is 14 residues. The CDR3 reads CASSAQGVNTEAFF. DNA for the CDR3: TGTGCCAGCAGTGCACAGGGGGTGAACACTGAAGCTTTCTTT.

The CDR3 loop reads CAARAENSRNNEQFF. CDR3 DNA: TGTGCAGCGCGGGCGGAAAACTCAAGAAACAATGAGCAGTTCTTC. The gene calls are TRBV10-3 and TRBJ2-1; D possibly corresponds to TRBD2 (5 bases). The germline CDR1 and CDR2 sequences are ENHRY and SYGVKD. The CDR3 consists of 15 residues.

This chain uses TRBV6-6 with TRBJ2-3; TRBD1 aligns across 7 bases. The CDR3 loop spans 14 amino acids. Germline loops: CDR1 MNHNY, CDR2 SVGAGI (reference sequence). J lost 1 base, V lost 5 bases, and 3 bases had no gene match. The CDR3 nucleotides read TGTGCCAGCAGTCCTACAGGGGGCACAGATACGCAGTATTTT. Translating gives CASSPTGGTDTQYF.

The rearrangement uses TRBV6-6 and TRBJ2-2; 9 nucleotides align to TRBD2. The CDR3 covers 15 residues. Germline CDR1 reads MNHNY; CDR2 reads SVGAGI (reference sequence). After removal of 4 bases from V and 7 bases from J, the junction contained 7 bases not matched to a gene. The CDR3, as DNA: TGTGCCAGCAGTTGGGGCGGGGGGGCCGGCGGGGAGCTGTTTTTT. This translates into CASSWGGGAGGELFF.

This clone was recorded once. The chain has TRBV14 and TRBJ2-4, with D perhaps matching TRBD2 (6 bases). Germline assignment: CDR1 SGHDN and CDR2 FVKESK. The CDR3 has 14 residues. The ends were cut back, 8 bases at V and 0 bases at J, with 11 bases in the middle. CDR3 coding DNA: TGTGCCAGCTTTCCGGGACTAGCCAAAAACATTCAGTACTTC. It encodes CASFPGLAKNIQYF.

V and J are TRBV27 and TRBJ1-4; 9 bases are shared with TRBD1. Germline trimming cut 10 bases from V and 4 bases from J; bases unmatched to any gene: 10. From germline, CDR1 is MNHEY and CDR2 SMNVEV (reference sequence). There are 15 residues in the CDR3. CDR3 bases: TGTGCCAACAGGACAGGGGATAGGCTTAATGAAAAACTGTTTTTT. As protein: CANRTGDRLNEKLFF.

The genes are TRBV6-5 and TRBJ2-3; D not certain. Trimming cost V 0 bases and J 1 base, with 11 bases left between them. The V gene's germline CDR1 is MNHEY and CDR2 SVGAGI. The CDR3 covers 16 residues. CDR3 DNA sequence: TGTGCCAGCAGTTACTCAGGCTATGCGGGCACAGATACGCAGTATTTT. It is translated as CASSYSGYAGTDTQYF.

V usage is TRBV23-1 and J usage is TRBJ1-2; TRBD1 agrees at 8 bases. TRBV23-1 qualifies as an ORF whose function is uncertain. This CDR3 is 17 amino acids long. Germline trimming cut 6 bases from V and 4 bases from J; bases unmatched to any gene: 16. DNA for the CDR3: TGCGCCAGCAGATATAAGGGGACAGGCGAGGGATCCTATGGCTACACCTTC. This codes for CASRYKGTGEGSYGYTF.

This chain uses TRBV10-2 with TRBJ2-7, with 7 bases that match TRBD2. V lost 6 bases and J lost 3; bases outside the gene matches: 8. Germline V gene sequence: CDR1 WSHSY, CDR2 SAAADI. The CDR3 sequence is 14 residues long. The CDR3 region has the DNA TGCGCCAGCAGGCCCAGCGGGGTAAACTACGAGCAGTACTTC. This encodes CASRPSGVNYEQYF.

As to this clone: At one end, the junction sequence differs from germline, possibly due to a read error. CDR3 sequence: CASSLGIQETQYF. For the CDR3, the DNA is TGTGCTAGCAGCTTGGGCATTCAAGAGACCCAGTACTTC. The V gene is TRBV7-7, the J gene TRBJ2-5, with D hard to call. The CDR3 spans 13 residues. CDR1 is SSHAT and CDR2 is FNYEAQ in the germline V gene (reference sequence). The full variable domain, rest sourced from reference TRBV7-7 and TRBJ2-5, is GAGVSQSPRYKVTKRGQDVTLRCDPISSHATLYWYQQALGQGPEFLTYFNYEAQPDKSGLPSDRFSAERPEGSISTLTIQRTEQRDSAMYRCASSLGIQETQYFGPGTRLLVL.

The rearrangement links TRBV28 to TRBJ2-1, with 13 bases lining up with TRBD2. J gave up 7 bases and V 5 bases, and 8 bases lay outside the gene matches. The CDR3 is 16 residues long. Germline-derived CDR1 and CDR2 are MDHEN and SYDVKM. CDR3 bases: TGTGCCAGCAGTCCCCCAGGACTAGCGGGAGTAAATGAGCAGTTCTTC. Amino acid sequence: CASSPPGLAGVNEQFF.

This chain joins TRBV29-1 and TRBJ1-1; 7 bases are a match to TRBD1. Germline lookup yields CDR1 SQVTM and CDR2 ANQGSEA. Trimming removed 2 bases from V and 4 bases from J; junction bases left unmatched: 4. There are 13 residues in the CDR3. CDR3 amino acids: CSVERGPGTEAFF. CDR3 coding DNA: TGCAGCGTTGAAAGGGGGCCAGGCACTGAAGCTTTCTTT.

In this sample, this clone turned up once. The chain joins TRBV5-4 to TRBJ2-7; 10 nucleotides agree with TRBD1. The J segment lost 11 bases and the V segment lost 0 bases, leaving 2 bases of the junction unmatched. The CDR3 is made up of 12 amino acids. The germline V gene encodes CDR1 SGHNT and CDR2 YYREEE (reference sequence). The CDR3 DNA reads TGTGCCAGCAGCTTGGTGGGGACAGGGGAGTACTTC. Translation: CASSLVGTGEYF.

This sequence joins TRBV5-6 and TRBJ2-3, with 7 bases fitting TRBD2. V was clipped by 4 bases and J by 2 bases; unmatched bases: 10. Germline values: CDR1 SGHDT, CDR2 YYEEEE. The CDR3 is 16 amino acids. The CDR3 DNA follows: TGTGCCAGCAGCGCCTACAGAGCGGGGTCCACAGATACGCAGTATTTT. Amino acid sequence: CASSAYRAGSTDTQYF.

The V call is TRBV2, the J call TRBJ2-3; 11 bases are shared with TRBD2. CDR1 is SNHLY, CDR2 FYNNEI, per germline. Losses at the gene ends were 6 bases for V and 4 bases for J; bases not matched to a gene: 9. The CDR3 contains 16 residues. CDR3 DNA sequence: TGTGCCAGCAGACAAACTAGCGGGAGTTCGGCAGATACGCAGTATTTT. This codes for CASRQTSGSSADTQYF.

This chain links TRBV18 with TRBJ2-5; D is unresolved. The CDR3 loop spans 13 amino acids. V lost 3 bases and J 1 base, leaving 6 bases between the germline ends. Germline lookup yields CDR1 KGHSH and CDR2 LQKENI. CDR3 nucleotides: TGTGCCAGCTCACCCCCCAGCCAAGAGACCCAGTACTTC. Its translation: CASSPPSQETQYF. Supplemented by reference TRBV18 and TRBJ2-5, the full variable domain reads NAGVMQNPRHLVRRRGQEARLRCSPMKGHSHVYWYRQLPEEGLKFMVYLQKENIIDESGMPKERFSAEFPKEGPSILRIQQVVRGDSAAYFCASSPPSQETQYFGPGTRLLVL.

J is TRBJ2-7 and V is TRBV11-2; D call uncertain. V was clipped by 1 base and J by 3 bases, with 10 bases between them. In germline, CDR1 is SGHAT, CDR2 FQNNGV. The CDR3 contains 14 residues. CDR3 sequence (DNA): TGTGCCAGCAGCTTAGGGTCAGAATTCTACGAGCAGTACTTC. Translating gives CASSLGSEFYEQYF.

V and J are TRBV6-1 and TRBJ1-2, with a weak D call TRBD1 (5 bases). The CDR3 loop spans 14 amino acids. The V end was cut by 9 bases, the J end by 3 bases, with 17 bases between. In germline, CDR1 is MNHNS, CDR2 SASEGT. CDR3: CASLLLGGDYGYTF. CDR3 coding DNA: TGTGCCAGTTTGCTCCTGGGGGGTGACTATGGCTACACCTTC.

V and J are TRBV18 and TRBJ1-1; possibly TRBD1 for D (6 bases). The CDR3 loop spans 14 amino acids. Deletions cut 2 bases from V and 6 bases from J, with 13 bases between. Germline V gene sequence: CDR1 KGHSH, CDR2 LQKENI. The DNA of the CDR3 is TGTGCCAGCTCACCAGGGGCGGGGGGCCCTGAAGCTTTCTTT. It yields the protein CASSPGAGGPEAFF.

The chain joins TRBV9 to TRBJ2-1, with D perhaps TRBD1 (5 bases). V was cut by 2 bases and J by 3 bases, with 9 bases left in between. From germline, CDR1 is SGDLS and CDR2 YYNGEE. The CDR3 has 14 amino acids. CDR3 in DNA: TGTGCCAGCAGCGTGGGGCCGGACTACAATGAGCAGTTCTTC. This gives the protein CASSVGPDYNEQFF.

The genes are TRBV9 and TRBJ1-5; no clear D. Germline V gene lookup returns CDR1 SGDLS and CDR2 YYNGEE. This CDR3 region has 13 residues. Trimming took off 0 bases at V and 5 bases at J, with 6 bases between the two ends. The CDR3 protein is CASSVDEDQPQHF. For the CDR3, the DNA is TGTGCCAGCAGCGTAGATGAGGATCAGCCCCAGCATTTT.

This clone appeared once. For the CDR3, the DNA is TGCGCCAGCAGCTTGGACGCTGCGGGATTAGATACGCAGTATTTT. It is translated as CASSLDAAGLDTQYF. The chain employs TRBV5-1 and TRBJ2-3, with a weak D call TRBD2 (6 bases). Trimming removed 0 bases at V and 5 bases at J, with 13 bases between. Germline CDR1 SGHRS, CDR2 YFSETQ. The CDR3 extends over 15 amino acids.

The V gene is TRBV7-2, the J gene TRBJ2-1; TRBD2 matches 9 bases. The V gene's germline CDR1 is SGHTA and CDR2 FQGNSA. V lost 5 bases and J lost 7; bases outside the gene matches: 9. The CDR3 is 15 amino acids. DNA for the CDR3: TGTGCCAGCAGCAATAGCGGGGGCCCGAAAAATGAGCAGTTCTTC. Translation gives CASSNSGGPKNEQFF.

Judged by abundance, this clone is medium-sized. The sample carries other DNA sequences with the same CDR3. The chain couples TRBV4-2 to TRBJ2-7; 10 nucleotides align to TRBD2. V was clipped by 1 base and J by 0 bases; unmatched bases: 0. Germline CDR1 and CDR2: LGHNA and YNFKEQ. This CDR3 is 15 amino acids long. The CDR3 loop is CASSQGLAGSYEQYF. CDR3 sequence (DNA): TGTGCCAGCAGCCAAGGACTAGCGGGCTCCTACGAGCAGTACTTC.